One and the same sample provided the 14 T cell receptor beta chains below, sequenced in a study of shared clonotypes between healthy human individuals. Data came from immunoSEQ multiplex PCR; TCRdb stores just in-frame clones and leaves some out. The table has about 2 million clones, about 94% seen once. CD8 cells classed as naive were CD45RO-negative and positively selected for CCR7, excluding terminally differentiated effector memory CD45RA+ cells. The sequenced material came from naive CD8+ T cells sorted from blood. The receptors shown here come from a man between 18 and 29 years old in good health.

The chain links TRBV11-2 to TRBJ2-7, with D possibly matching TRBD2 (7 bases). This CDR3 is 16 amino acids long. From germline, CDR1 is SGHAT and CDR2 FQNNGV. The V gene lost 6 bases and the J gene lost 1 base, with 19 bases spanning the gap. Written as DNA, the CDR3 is TGTGCCAGCAGTCAAGGGACCGGGGGGCCTTCCTACGAGCAGTACTTC. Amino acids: CASSQGTGGPSYEQYF.

The CDR3 reads CASNPPNSYEQYF. CDR3 in DNA: TGTGCCAGCAATCCGCCTAACTCCTACGAGCAGTACTTC. This chain uses TRBV28 with TRBJ2-7; D not resolved. From germline, CDR1 is MDHEN and CDR2 SYDVKM. This CDR3 contains 13 residues. V lost 7 bases and J lost 0, with 10 bases in between. Combining the CDR3 with reference TRBV28 and TRBJ2-7 gives the whole variable domain DVKVTQSSRYLVKRTGEKVFLECVQDMDHENMFWYRQDPGLGLRLIYFSYDVKMKEKGDIPEGYSVSREKKERFSLILESASTNQTSMYLCASNPPNSYEQYFGPGTRLTVT.

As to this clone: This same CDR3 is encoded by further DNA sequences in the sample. The CDR3 DNA is TGCGCCAGCAGCTTGGGGGAAGGCTTGAACACTGAAGCTTTCTTT. Translated: CASSLGEGLNTEAFF. This chain links TRBV5-1 with TRBJ1-1; D is ambiguous. Between the trimmed V and J ends, which lost 0 bases and 0 bases, there was a span of 9 bases. CDR3 length: 15 amino acids. Looked up from germline, CDR1 is SGHRS and CDR2 is YFSETQ.

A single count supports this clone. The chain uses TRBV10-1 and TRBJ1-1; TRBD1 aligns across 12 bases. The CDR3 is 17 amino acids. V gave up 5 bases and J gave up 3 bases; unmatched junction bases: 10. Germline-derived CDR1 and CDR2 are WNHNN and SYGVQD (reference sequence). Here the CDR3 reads CASSPVPGQGADTEAFF. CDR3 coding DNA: TGCGCCAGCAGTCCAGTCCCGGGACAGGGGGCGGACACTGAAGCTTTCTTT.

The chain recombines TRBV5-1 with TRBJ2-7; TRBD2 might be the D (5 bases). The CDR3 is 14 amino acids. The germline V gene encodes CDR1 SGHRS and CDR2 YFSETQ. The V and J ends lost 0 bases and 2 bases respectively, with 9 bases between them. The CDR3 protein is CASSLGEAAYEQYF. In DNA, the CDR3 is TGCGCCAGCAGCTTGGGGGAAGCGGCCTACGAGCAGTACTTC.

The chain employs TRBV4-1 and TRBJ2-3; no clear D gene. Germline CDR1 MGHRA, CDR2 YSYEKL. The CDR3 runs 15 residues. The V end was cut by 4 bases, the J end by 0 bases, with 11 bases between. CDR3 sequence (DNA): TGCGCCAGCAGCCCTTTGCTTAGTAGCACAGATACGCAGTATTTT. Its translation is CASSPLLSSTDTQYF.

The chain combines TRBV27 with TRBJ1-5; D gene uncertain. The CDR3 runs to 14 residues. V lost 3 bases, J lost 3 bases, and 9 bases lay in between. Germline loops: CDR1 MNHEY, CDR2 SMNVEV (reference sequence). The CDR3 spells CASSFSGDNQPQHF. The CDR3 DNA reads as TGTGCCAGCAGTTTTTCAGGTGACAATCAGCCCCAGCATTTT.

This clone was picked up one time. The CDR3 is CASSIDEAWSEKLFF. The CDR3 DNA is TGTGCCAGTAGTATAGATGAGGCGTGGTCTGAAAAACTGTTTTTT. The rearrangement joins TRBV19 to TRBJ1-4; D not resolved. The CDR3 extends over 15 amino acids. Trimming took off 0 bases at V and 7 bases at J, with 12 bases between the two ends. Germline V gene sequence: CDR1 LNHDA, CDR2 SQIVND (reference sequence). The whole variable domain, remainder taken from reference TRBV19 and TRBJ1-4, is DGGITQSPKYLFRKEGQNVTLSCEQNLNHDAMYWYRQDPGQGLRLIYYSQIVNDFQKGDIAEGYSVSREKKESFPLTVTSAQKNPTAFYLCASSIDEAWSEKLFFGSGTQLSVL.

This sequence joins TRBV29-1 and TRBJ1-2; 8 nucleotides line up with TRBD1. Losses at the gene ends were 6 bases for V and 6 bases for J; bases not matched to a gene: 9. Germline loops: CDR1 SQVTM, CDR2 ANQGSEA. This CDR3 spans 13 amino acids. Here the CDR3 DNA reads TGCAGCGTGGAGGACAGGGAGGGCAATGGCTACACCTTC. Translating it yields CSVEDREGNGYTF.

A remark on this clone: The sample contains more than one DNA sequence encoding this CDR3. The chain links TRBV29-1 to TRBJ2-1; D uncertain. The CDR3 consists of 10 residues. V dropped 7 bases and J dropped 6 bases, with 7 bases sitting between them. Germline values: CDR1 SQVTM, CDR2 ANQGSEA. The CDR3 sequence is CSAAANEQFF. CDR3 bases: TGCAGCGCGGCAGCCAATGAGCAGTTCTTC.

The CDR3 loop reads CASSPVAGGDAFSYEQYF. The DNA of the CDR3 is TGTGCCAGCAGTCCCGTGGCCGGAGGGGATGCCTTCTCCTACGAGCAGTACTTC. This chain uses TRBV28 with TRBJ2-7, with D perhaps TRBD2 (6 bases). CDR1 and CDR2 (germline): MDHEN, SYDVKM. The germline V and J ends were trimmed by 5 bases and 0 bases, with 23 bases remaining between them. This CDR3 spans 18 amino acids.

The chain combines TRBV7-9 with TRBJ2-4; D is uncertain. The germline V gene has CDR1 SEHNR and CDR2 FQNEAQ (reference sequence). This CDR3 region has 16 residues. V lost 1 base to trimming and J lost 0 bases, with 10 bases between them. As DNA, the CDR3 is TGTGCCAGCAGCTTAGACCTAGGGATAGCCAAAAACATTCAGTACTTC. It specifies CASSLDLGIAKNIQYF.

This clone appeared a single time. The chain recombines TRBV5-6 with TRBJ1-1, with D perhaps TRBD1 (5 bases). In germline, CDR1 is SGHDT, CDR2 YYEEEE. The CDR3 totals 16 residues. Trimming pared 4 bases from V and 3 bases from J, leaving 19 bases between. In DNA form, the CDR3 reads TGTGCCAGCAGCCCATCTCCGGGGGTCTCCTACACTGAAGCTTTCTTT. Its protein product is CASSPSPGVSYTEAFF. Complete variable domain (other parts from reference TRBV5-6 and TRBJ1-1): DAGVTQSPTHLIKTRGQQVTLRCSPKSGHDTVSWYQQALGQGPQFIFQYYEEEERQRGNFPDRFSGHQFPNYSSELNVNALLLGDSALYLCASSPSPGVSYTEAFFGQGTRLTVV.

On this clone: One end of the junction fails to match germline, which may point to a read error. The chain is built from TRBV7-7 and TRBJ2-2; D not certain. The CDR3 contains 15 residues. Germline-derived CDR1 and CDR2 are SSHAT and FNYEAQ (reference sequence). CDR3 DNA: TGTGCTAGCAGCTACTTTCCCAATGGGGCCGGGGAGCTGTTTTTT. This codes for CASSYFPNGAGELFF. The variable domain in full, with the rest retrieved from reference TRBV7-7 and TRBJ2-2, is GAGVSQSPRYKVTKRGQDVTLRCDPISSHATLYWYQQALGQGPEFLTYFNYEAQPDKSGLPSDRFSAERPEGSISTLTIQRTEQRDSAMYRCASSYFPNGAGELFFGEGSRLTVL.